This TCR beta chain derives from a study of blood T cells in healthy people across ages. Study-level information: About one barcoded beta molecule per two T cells came from capture by template switching. The study's findings and limits: As age increased, TCR beta diversity per million T cells fell in a roughly linear fashion.

A second about 7 to 11 cycle PCR used barcoded and J-beta primers. All cDNA molecules were each tagged by a template-switch adaptor with 12 random nucleotides. TCRdb independently ran MiXCR on the 5' RACE reads; one entry per CDR3 protein. Here the sample spans 1.5 million to 2 million distinct CDR3 sequences, over 25% being singletons. With 6 bases removed from V and 0 bases from J, the gap between germline ends came to 6 bases. The CDR3 length is 12 residues. Germline lookup yields CDR1 SQVTM and CDR2 ANQGSEA. To note about this clonotype: Its target is unknown.

This receptor was taken from a woman in her thirties in good health. The chain links TRBV29-1 to TRBJ2-1; D gene uncertain. The sequenced sample was blood. CDR3 bases: TGCAGCGTCTCCAGCTCCTACAATGAGCAGTTCTTC. Translation: CSVSSSYNEQFF.